This is a list of T cell receptor beta chains from one sample in a study of beta chain features in type 1 diabetes. The protocol was immunoSEQ multiplex PCR, while the TCRdb copy is restricted to in-frame clones and leaves out a portion. The data show 45,000 to 60,000 clones, approximately 40% seen once. The sequencing input was stem cell memory CD4+ T cells from blood. Receptors originate from a man aged 25-45 years with type 1 diabetes. The CDR3 runs from the conserved cysteine through the conserved F or W. Each record gives: clone size, D gene, J gene, V gene, CDR3 protein, CDR3 DNA. D genes are given only for firm matches. Some rows have no size entry. The others give once, few or many, or a class for an expanded clone.

- - TRBJ2-2 TRBV18 CASSAEWGELFF TGTGCCAGCTCGGCAGAATGGGGGGAGCTGTTTTTT
- - TRBJ1-3 TRBV6-6 CASSQDRLSGNTIYF TGTGCCAGCAGTCAAGACAGGCTCTCTGGAAACACCATATATTTT
- TRBD2 TRBJ2-3 TRBV11-2 CASSGLAGAGPTDTQYF TGTGCCAGCAGCGGGCTAGCGGGGGCGGGACCCACAGATACGCAGTATTTT
few TRBD2 TRBJ2-5 TRBV28 CASSYPGREETQYF TGTGCCAGCAGTTACCCCGGGAGGGAAGAGACCCAGTACTTC
few - TRBJ2-2 TRBV5-1 CASSLAGAVTGELFF TGCGCCAGCAGCTTGGCCGGTGCGGTCACCGGGGAGCTGTTTTTT
- TRBD1 TRBJ2-1 TRBV18 CASSLPGQGAYEQFF TGTGCCAGCTCACTCCCGGGACAGGGGGCGTATGAGCAGTTCTTC
- TRBD1 TRBJ1-1 TRBV2 CASSETGGMNTEAFF TGTGCCAGCAGTGAGACAGGGGGGATGAACACTGAAGCTTTCTTT
few - TRBJ2-5 TRBV4-3 CASSQVGAETQYF TGCGCCAGCAGCCAAGTTGGGGCCGAGACCCAGTACTTC
few TRBD2 TRBJ2-3 TRBV30 CAWSFPLAGGPRDTQYF TGTGCCTGGAGTTTCCCTCTAGCGGGAGGGCCCAGAGATACGCAGTATTTT
- - TRBJ2-3 TRBV4-3 CASSQVGDATDTQYF TGCGCCAGCAGCCAAGTAGGAGACGCCACAGATACGCAGTATTTT
- TRBD1 TRBJ2-2 TRBV10-3 CAISTDRDTGELFF TGTGCCATCAGCACTGACAGGGACACCGGGGAGCTGTTTTTT
- TRBD1 TRBJ2-7 TRBV2 CASRDRYYEQYF TGTGCCAGCAGGGACAGGTACTACGAGCAGTACTTC
- - TRBJ1-4 TRBV6-5 CASRPGSNEKLFF TGTGCCAGCAGACCGGGGAGTAATGAAAAACTGTTTTTT
once TRBD1 TRBJ2-7 TRBV5-4 CASSGRQGGEQYF TGTGCCAGCAGCGGTCGACAGGGTGGGGAGCAGTACTTC
few - TRBJ2-5 TRBV27 CASSLLPGEETQYF TGTGCCAGCAGTTTATTGCCGGGGGAAGAGACCCAGTACTTC
- - TRBJ1-1 TRBV4-2 CASSQVTGAPEAFF TGTGCCAGCAGCCAAGTGACGGGTGCCCCTGAAGCTTTCTTT
few - TRBJ2-7 TRBV28 CASLSRGFYEQYF TGTGCCAGCCTGTCCCGGGGATTCTACGAGCAGTACTTC
- - TRBJ1-2 TRBV28 CASSNTGYTF TGTGCCAGCAGTAACACCGGCTACACCTTC
- TRBD1 TRBJ1-1 TRBV29-1 CSVQGGSTEAFF TGCAGCGTTCAGGGGGGTTCCACTGAAGCTTTCTTT
- - TRBJ2-7 TRBV18 CASSPPSRKDSEQYF TGTGCCAGCTCACCACCGTCACGCAAAGACTCCGAGCAGTACTTC
- TRBD2 TRBJ2-3 TRBV28 CASSLPYTSGRAGIDTQYF TGTGCCAGCAGTTTACCATACACTAGCGGGAGGGCCGGTATTGATACGCAGTATTTT
few - TRBJ1-5 TRBV30 CAWSKYSNQPQHF TGTGCCTGGAGTAAATATAGCAATCAGCCCCAGCATTTT
- TRBD2 TRBJ2-1 TRBV7-3 CASSLDLAGGNEQFF TGTGCCAGCAGCTTAGATCTGGCGGGAGGCAATGAGCAGTTCTTC
few - TRBJ1-1 TRBV19 CASSIGLRLGNTEAFF TGTGCCAGTAGTATTGGGCTGCGTCTGGGGAACACTGAAGCTTTCTTT
- TRBD1 TRBJ2-7 TRBV4-1 CASSQAGTGSSYEQYF TGCGCCAGCAGCCAAGCCGGGACAGGTAGCTCCTACGAGCAGTACTTC
few - TRBJ2-7 TRBV7-9 CASSLLGGYEQYF TGTGCCAGCAGCTTACTTGGCGGCTACGAGCAGTACTTC
once TRBD1 TRBJ2-7 TRBV5-1 CASSYDRAISYEQYF TGCGCCAGCAGTTACGACAGGGCGATCTCCTACGAGCAGTACTTC
once TRBD2 TRBJ2-6 TRBV11-1 CASRLAGAGANVLTF TGTGCCAGCAGACTAGCGGGAGCTGGGGCCAACGTCCTGACTTTC
- - TRBJ2-4 TRBV9 CASSVQGDSIQYF TGTGCCAGCAGCGTACAAGGGGACTCCATTCAGTACTTC